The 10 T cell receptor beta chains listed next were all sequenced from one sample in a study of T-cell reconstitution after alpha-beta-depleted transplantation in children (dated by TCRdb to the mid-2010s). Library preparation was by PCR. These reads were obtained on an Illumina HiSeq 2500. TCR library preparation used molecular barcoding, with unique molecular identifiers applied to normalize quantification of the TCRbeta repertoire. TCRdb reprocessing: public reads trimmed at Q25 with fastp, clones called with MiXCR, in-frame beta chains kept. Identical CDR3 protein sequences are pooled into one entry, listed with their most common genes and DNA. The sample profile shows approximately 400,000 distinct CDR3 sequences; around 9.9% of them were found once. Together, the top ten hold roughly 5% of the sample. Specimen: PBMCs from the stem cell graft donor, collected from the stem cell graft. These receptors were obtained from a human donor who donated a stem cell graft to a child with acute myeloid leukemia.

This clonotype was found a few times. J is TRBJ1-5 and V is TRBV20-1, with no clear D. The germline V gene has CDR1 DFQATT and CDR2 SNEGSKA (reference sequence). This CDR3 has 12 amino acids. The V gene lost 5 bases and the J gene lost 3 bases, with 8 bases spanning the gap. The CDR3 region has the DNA TGCAGTGCTCGAGGGTTCAATCAGCCCCAGCATTTT. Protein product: CSARGFNQPQHF.

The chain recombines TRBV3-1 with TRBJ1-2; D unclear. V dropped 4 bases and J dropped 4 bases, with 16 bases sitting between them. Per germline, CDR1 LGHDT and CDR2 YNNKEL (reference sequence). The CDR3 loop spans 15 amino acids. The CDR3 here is CASSPPMDLIYGYTF. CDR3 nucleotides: TGTGCCAGCAGCCCGCCAATGGACCTCATCTATGGCTACACCTTC.

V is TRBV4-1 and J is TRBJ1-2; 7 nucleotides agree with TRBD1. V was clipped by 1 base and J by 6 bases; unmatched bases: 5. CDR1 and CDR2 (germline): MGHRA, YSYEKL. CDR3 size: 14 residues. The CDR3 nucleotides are TGCGCCAGCAGCCAAGTAGACAGGGAGGATGGCTACACCTTC. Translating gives CASSQVDREDGYTF.

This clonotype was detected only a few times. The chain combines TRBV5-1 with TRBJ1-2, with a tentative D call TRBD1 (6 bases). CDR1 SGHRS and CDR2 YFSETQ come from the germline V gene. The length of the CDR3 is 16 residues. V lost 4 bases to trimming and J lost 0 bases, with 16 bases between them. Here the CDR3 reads CASSPGQPTSNYGYTF. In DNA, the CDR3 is TGCGCCAGCAGCCCCGGACAGCCCACATCTAACTATGGCTACACCTTC.

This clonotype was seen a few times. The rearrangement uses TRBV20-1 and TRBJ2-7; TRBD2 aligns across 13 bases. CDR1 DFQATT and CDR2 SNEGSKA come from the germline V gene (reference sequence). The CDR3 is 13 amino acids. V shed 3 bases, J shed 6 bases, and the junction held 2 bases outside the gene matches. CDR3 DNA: TGCAGTGCTAGCAGACTAGCGGGAGGCGAGCAGTACTTC. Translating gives CSASRLAGGEQYF.

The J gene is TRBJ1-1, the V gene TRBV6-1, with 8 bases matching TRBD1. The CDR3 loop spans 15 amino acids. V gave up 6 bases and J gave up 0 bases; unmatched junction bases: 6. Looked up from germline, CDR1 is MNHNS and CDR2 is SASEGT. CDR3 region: CASSVTGVMNTEAFF. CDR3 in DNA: TGTGCCAGCAGCGTGACAGGGGTAATGAACACTGAAGCTTTCTTT.

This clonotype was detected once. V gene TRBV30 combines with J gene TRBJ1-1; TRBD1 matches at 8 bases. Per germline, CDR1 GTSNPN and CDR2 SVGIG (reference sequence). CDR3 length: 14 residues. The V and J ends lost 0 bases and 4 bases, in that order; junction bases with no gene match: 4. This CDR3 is CAWSVLQGVTEAFF. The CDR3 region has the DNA TGTGCCTGGAGTGTACTACAGGGGGTCACTGAAGCTTTCTTT.

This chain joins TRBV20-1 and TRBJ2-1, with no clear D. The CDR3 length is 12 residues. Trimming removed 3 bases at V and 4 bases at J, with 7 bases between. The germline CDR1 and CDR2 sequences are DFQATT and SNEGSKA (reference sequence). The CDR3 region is CSASPKYNEQFF. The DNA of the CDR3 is TGCAGTGCTAGTCCAAAATACAATGAGCAGTTCTTC.

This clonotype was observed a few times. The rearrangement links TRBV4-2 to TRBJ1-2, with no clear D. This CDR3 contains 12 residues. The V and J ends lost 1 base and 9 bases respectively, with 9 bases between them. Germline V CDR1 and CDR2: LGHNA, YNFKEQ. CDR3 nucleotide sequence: TGTGCCAGCAGCCAAGTGGGGAGTCGCTACACCTTC. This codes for CASSQVGSRYTF.

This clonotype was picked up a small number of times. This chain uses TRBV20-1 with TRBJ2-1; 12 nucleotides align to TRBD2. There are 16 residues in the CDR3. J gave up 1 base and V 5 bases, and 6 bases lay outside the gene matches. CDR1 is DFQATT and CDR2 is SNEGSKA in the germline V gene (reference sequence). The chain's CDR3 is CSAFTSGGNSYNEQFF. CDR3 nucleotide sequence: TGCAGTGCTTTCACTAGCGGGGGGAATTCCTACAATGAGCAGTTCTTC.